One and the same sample provided the 18 T cell receptor beta chains below, sequenced in a study of Ad26.COV2.S vaccination and SARS-CoV-2 variants. Described treatment: about 20 received Ad26.COV2.S at low or high dose, single or two shots; roughly 5 received placebo; per-sample allocation not given. Day 63 after the first injection of vaccine or placebo was the sampling time. Clones were sequenced by immunoSEQ multiplex PCR, and TCRdb holds only the in-frame ones, with some missing. There are over 400,000 clones in the sample; roughly 89% occur only once, and about 2.7% lies in the top ten. Sequenced here: peripheral blood, sampled in a trial of Ad26.COV2.S vaccine versus placebo. Receptor source: a person aged 18-65 years who received the Ad26.COV2.S COVID-19 vaccine or a placebo.

The chain is built from TRBV6-2 or TRBV6-3 and TRBJ2-5; the D gene is possibly TRBD2 (6 bases). This CDR3 contains 17 residues. The germline gives CDR1 MNHEY, CDR2 SVGEGT. V was trimmed by 0 bases and J by 7 bases, leaving 21 bases between them. The CDR3 reads CASSYSVGSGPRMTQYF. DNA of the CDR3: TGTGCCAGCAGTTACTCGGTTGGTAGCGGTCCGCGGATGACCCAGTACTTC.

This sequence joins TRBV5-6 and TRBJ1-2; D is undetermined. Germline-derived CDR1 and CDR2 are SGHDT and YYEEEE. The ends were cut back, 4 bases at V and 4 bases at J, with 11 bases in the middle. The CDR3 consists of 13 residues. CDR3 in DNA: TGTGCCAGCAGCCCCTACATGGCCTATGGCTACACCTTC. It encodes CASSPYMAYGYTF.

V gene TRBV9 combines with J gene TRBJ1-4; D is ambiguous. The germline CDR1 and CDR2 sequences are SGDLS and YYNGEE. This CDR3 has 15 amino acids. Between the trimmed V and J ends, which lost 0 bases and 8 bases, there was a span of 14 bases. This CDR3 reads CASSVDEARGEKLFF. In nucleotides, the CDR3 is TGTGCCAGCAGCGTAGACGAGGCCCGAGGGGAAAAACTGTTTTTT.

The V and J genes are TRBV7-2 and TRBJ1-5; D gene ambiguous. In germline, CDR1 is SGHTA, CDR2 FQGNSA. V was clipped by 6 bases and J by 5 bases, with 5 bases between them. The CDR3 consists of 11 residues. CDR3 region: CASSRDQPQHF. The DNA of the CDR3 is TGTGCCAGCAGTCGTGATCAGCCCCAGCATTTT. Based on the CDR3 plus reference TRBV7-2 and TRBJ1-5, the full variable domain is GAGVSQSPSNKVTEKGKDVELRCDPISGHTALYWYRQSLGQGLEFLIYFQGNSAPDKSGLPSDRFSAERTGGSVSTLTIQRTQQEDSAVYLCASSRDQPQHFGDGTRLSIL.

This clone was observed a handful of times. This sequence joins TRBV20-1 and TRBJ1-5, with D tentatively TRBD1 (5 bases). The CDR3 runs 14 residues. V was cut by 3 bases and J by 3 bases, with 12 bases left in between. Per the germline V gene, CDR1 is DFQATT and CDR2 is SNEGSKA (reference sequence). The CDR3 DNA reads as TGCAGTGCTAGTCGCAGGGCTTTCAATCAGCCCCAGCATTTT. Protein product: CSASRRAFNQPQHF.

CDR3 bases: TGTGCCAGCAGCCAAGATTTAGCAGGGGGGGCTGAAGCTTTCTTT. Protein sequence: CASSQDLAGGAEAFF. This rearrangement joins TRBV3-1 (or the pseudogene TRBV3-2) to TRBJ1-1; TRBD1 matches at 7 bases. The germline CDR1 and CDR2 sequences are LGHDT and YNNKEL (reference sequence). The CDR3 spans 15 residues. V lost 0 bases and J lost 6; bases outside the gene matches: 7.

The chain links TRBV11-1 to TRBJ2-7; D possibly corresponds to TRBD2 (5 bases). From germline, CDR1 is SGHAT and CDR2 FQDESV (reference sequence). V lost 2 bases and J 6 bases, leaving 11 bases between the germline ends. The CDR3 loop spans 13 amino acids. The CDR3 loop reads CASSLTRASEQYV. CDR3 bases: TGTGCCAGCAGCTTAACTAGGGCCTCCGAGCAGTACGTC.

This clone was counted once. The chain joins TRBV5-1 to TRBJ1-1, with 8 bases fitting TRBD1. Germline V gene data show CDR1 as SGHRS and CDR2 as YFSETQ. The trim removed 4 bases at V and 5 bases at J, leaving 13 bases unmatched. The CDR3 totals 16 residues. The CDR3: CASSRDATTGETEAFF. The DNA for the CDR3 is TGCGCCAGCAGCCGAGACGCAACGACAGGGGAAACTGAAGCTTTCTTT.

The chain links TRBV6-5 to TRBJ2-3, with TRBD1 as a possible D gene (6 bases). The germline V gene has CDR1 MNHEY and CDR2 SVGAGI. Trimming stripped 0 bases from V and 3 bases from J, with 7 bases between. The CDR3 is made up of 14 amino acids. This CDR3 reads CASSYSRGTDTQYF. CDR3 nucleotides: TGTGCCAGCAGTTACTCGAGGGGGACAGATACGCAGTATTTT.

The chain is built from TRBV9 and TRBJ2-1; 9 bases line up with TRBD1. This CDR3 is built from 17 residues. The germline gives CDR1 SGDLS, CDR2 YYNGEE. Germline trimming cut 3 bases from V and 6 bases from J; bases unmatched to any gene: 13. The CDR3 region is CASSASDRDRVGNEQFF. The CDR3 DNA sequence: TGTGCCAGCAGCGCGAGCGACCGGGACAGGGTGGGCAATGAGCAGTTCTTC.

The rearrangement uses TRBV29-1 and TRBJ1-1; D is undetermined. V was cut by 1 base and J by 5 bases, with 14 bases left in between. This CDR3 has 14 amino acids. Germline assignment: CDR1 SQVTM and CDR2 ANQGSEA. The CDR3 region has the DNA TGCAGCGTTGAAGCCAGAGGGTTATATACTGAAGCTTTCTTT. Its translation: CSVEARGLYTEAFF.

The CDR3 DNA follows: TGCGCCAGCAGCCGGACTAGCGGGAGTGATGGGATTCGGTACATTCAGTACTTC. This gives the protein CASSRTSGSDGIRYIQYF. The chain has TRBV5-1 and TRBJ2-4; 13 nucleotides line up with TRBD2. Trimming removed 4 bases from V and 8 bases from J; junction bases left unmatched: 15. Germline CDR1 reads SGHRS; CDR2 reads YFSETQ. The CDR3 totals 18 residues.

This chain uses TRBV10-2 with TRBJ2-1; TRBD2 agrees at 8 bases. The CDR3 is 15 residues long. The V segment lost 4 bases and the J segment 0 bases; nucleotides outside the gene matches: 2. The germline gives CDR1 WSHSY, CDR2 SAAADI. CDR3 sequence: CASSALAGSYNEQFF. Written as DNA, the CDR3 is TGCGCCAGCAGTGCTCTAGCGGGCTCCTACAATGAGCAGTTCTTC.

The chain uses TRBV7-3 and TRBJ1-1; a possible D gene is TRBD1 (5 bases). CDR3 length: 13 amino acids. V dropped 5 bases and J dropped 5 bases, with 12 bases sitting between them. Germline CDR1 SGHTA, CDR2 FQGTGA. The CDR3: CASSTQGGTEAFF. As DNA, the CDR3 is TGTGCCAGCAGCACCCAGGGCGGGACTGAAGCTTTCTTT.

The chain has TRBV2 and TRBJ2-3, with 8 positions matching TRBD1. The V gene end was trimmed by 6 bases and the J gene end by 0 bases; junction bases not matched to a gene: 8. Germline loops: CDR1 SNHLY, CDR2 FYNNEI. The CDR3 loop spans 16 amino acids. CDR3 sequence: CASRGWTGPSTDTQYF. CDR3 nucleotide sequence: TGTGCCAGCAGAGGATGGACAGGGCCTAGCACAGATACGCAGTATTTT. Drawing the rest from reference TRBV2 and TRBJ2-3, the complete variable domain is EPEVTQTPSHQVTQMGQEVILRCVPISNHLYFYWYRQILGQKVEFLVSFYNNEISEKSEIFDDQFSVERPDGSNFTLKIRSTKLEDSAMYFCASRGWTGPSTDTQYFGPGTRLTVL.

This clone appeared once. This chain connects TRBV28 to TRBJ2-3; 10 bases map to TRBD1. The CDR3 has 13 amino acids. Germline CDR1 reads MDHEN; CDR2 reads SYDVKM. V shed 9 bases and J 1 base; nucleotides not matched to a gene: 1. The CDR3 sequence: CASGTGGTDTQYF. CDR3 sequence (DNA): TGTGCCAGTGGGACAGGGGGCACAGATACGCAGTATTTT.

The chain joins TRBV7-9 to TRBJ2-2; D unclear. The CDR3 totals 15 residues. Trimming removed 1 base from V and 0 bases from J, with 6 bases in between. CDR1 and CDR2 from the germline V gene are SEHNR and FQNEAQ (reference sequence). The CDR3 DNA reads as TGTGCCAGCAGCTTAGGTCTATCGAACACCGGGGAGCTGTTTTTT. It is translated as CASSLGLSNTGELFF.

The chain employs TRBV5-1 and TRBJ2-3; TRBD2 matches at 13 bases. Germline CDR1 is SGHRS and CDR2 is YFSETQ. The trim removed 6 bases at V and 1 base at J, leaving 11 bases unmatched. The CDR3 consists of 18 residues. The CDR3 DNA reads TGCGCCAGCAACACAGGGACTAGCGGGACGTGGGGCACAGATACGCAGTATTTT. It translates to CASNTGTSGTWGTDTQYF.